This T cell receptor beta chain comes out of a study of shared clonotypes between healthy human individuals. Study observations and caveats: Researchers found naive subsets generally carried larger estimated richness than memory subsets.

Germline CDR1 is LNHDA and CDR2 is SQIVND (reference sequence). The CDR3 length is 10 residues. Trimming shortened V by 6 bases and J by 8 bases, and 7 bases separated the two germline ends. An even split of each subset's genomic DNA across several immunoSEQ plates was performed. It was 200 to 250 ng DNA, approximately 28,000 T cell genomes, that sorted-subset replicate PCRs used. Assay: immunoSEQ multiplex PCR; the TCRdb copy retains only in-frame clones and omits some. The table shows fewer than 3 million clones, with just under 95% occurring only once. The study drew all its donors from Caucasian adults living in Nashville, Tennessee. On this clone itself: Its target is unknown.

The chain has TRBV19 and TRBJ1-2, with unresolved D. This sequence originates from a man between 18 and 29 years old in good health. Some clones in this sample may be carry-over from other donors' samples. Material for sequencing was naive CD4+ T cells from PBMCs. Noted subset: CD45RA+ positively selected. This CDR3 is CASRRYGYTF. DNA of the CDR3: TGTGCCAGTAGGCGGTACGGCTACACCTTC.